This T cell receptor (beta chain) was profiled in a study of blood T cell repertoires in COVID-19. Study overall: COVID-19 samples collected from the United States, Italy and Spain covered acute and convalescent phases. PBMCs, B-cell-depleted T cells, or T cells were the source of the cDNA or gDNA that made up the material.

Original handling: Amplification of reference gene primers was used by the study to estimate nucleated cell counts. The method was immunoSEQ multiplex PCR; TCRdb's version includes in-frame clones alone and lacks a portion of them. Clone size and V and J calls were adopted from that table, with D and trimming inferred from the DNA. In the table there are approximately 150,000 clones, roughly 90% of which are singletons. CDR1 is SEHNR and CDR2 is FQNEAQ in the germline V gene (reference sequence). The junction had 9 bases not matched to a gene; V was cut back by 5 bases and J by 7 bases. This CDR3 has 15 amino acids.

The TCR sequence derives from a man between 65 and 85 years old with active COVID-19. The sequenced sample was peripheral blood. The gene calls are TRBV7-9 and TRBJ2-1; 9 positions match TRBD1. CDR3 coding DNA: TGTGCCAGCAGCCCTGGACAGGGGACTGTGAATGAGCAGTTCTTC. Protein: CASSPGQGTVNEQFF.